The next 27 T cell receptor beta chains were all read from a single sample in a study of T-cell reconstitution after alpha-beta-depleted transplantation in children. A TCRbeta library incorporating unique molecular identifiers was prepared. Each CDR3 protein is one row after TCRdb ran MiXCR on the PCR reads. The data contain some 350,000 distinct CDR3 sequences, 10% of them singletons. Source: PBMCs from the stem cell graft donor, taken from the stem cell graft. These receptors were obtained from a human donor who donated a stem cell graft to a child with acute lymphoblastic leukemia.

This clonotype has only a few counts. The V and J genes are TRBV11-2 and TRBJ2-7; the D gene is possibly TRBD1 (6 bases). Germline V lookup: CDR1 SGHAT, CDR2 FQNNGV. Trimming removed 4 bases from V and 3 bases from J, with 19 bases in between. The CDR3 runs to 16 residues. For the CDR3, the DNA is TGTGCCAGCAGCTCGCTCGGGCAGGGGTCCAGCTACGAGCAGTACTTC. Encoded protein: CASSSLGQGSSYEQYF.

This clonotype was counted at least ten times. The chain carries TRBV6-5 and TRBJ1-5, with D perhaps matching TRBD1 (6 bases). With 5 bases removed from V and 4 bases from J, the gap between germline ends came to 18 bases. CDR3 length: 16 residues. Germline CDR1 and CDR2: MNHEY and SVGAGI. CDR3 region: CASSRTAGRENQPQHF. The CDR3 DNA follows: TGTGCCAGCAGTCGGACAGCCGGTAGGGAAAATCAGCCCCAGCATTTT.

This clonotype showed up just a few times. V is TRBV19 and J is TRBJ1-1, with D tentatively TRBD1 (5 bases). The germline gives CDR1 LNHDA, CDR2 SQIVND (reference sequence). The CDR3 has 16 residues. With 6 bases removed from V and 0 bases from J, the gap between germline ends came to 17 bases. The CDR3 region is CASRTQARGVNTEAFF. CDR3 DNA: TGTGCCAGTAGAACCCAGGCGCGGGGGGTGAACACTGAAGCTTTCTTT.

The rearrangement joins TRBV7-9 to TRBJ2-5, with D unresolved. V was shortened by 1 base and J by 4 bases, with 13 bases between the two germline ends. The CDR3 covers 15 residues. The germline CDR1 and CDR2 sequences are SEHNR and FQNEAQ (reference sequence). CDR3 nucleotide sequence: TGTGCCAGCAGCTTAGGCGTCTCCCAACTAGAGACCCAGTACTTC. Protein product: CASSLGVSQLETQYF.

The chain carries TRBV27 and TRBJ1-1, with D perhaps TRBD1 (5 bases). V lost 0 bases and J 1 base, leaving 9 bases between the germline ends. The germline V gene has CDR1 MNHEY and CDR2 SMNVEV (reference sequence). The CDR3 has 15 residues. This CDR3 is CASSLSTGGNTEAFF. The DNA for the CDR3 is TGTGCCAGCAGTTTATCGACGGGGGGGAACACTGAAGCTTTCTTT.

The rearrangement joins TRBV3-1 to TRBJ2-1, with 8 positions matching TRBD1. The junction had 8 bases not matched to a gene; V was cut back by 2 bases and J by 2 bases. CDR1 LGHDT and CDR2 YNNKEL come from the germline V gene (reference sequence). The CDR3 runs to 17 residues. CDR3 in DNA: TGTGCCAGCAGCCAATCGGACAGGGCCCTCACCTACAATGAGCAGTTCTTC. This sequence encodes CASSQSDRALTYNEQFF.

This clonotype was detected only a few times. The chain carries TRBV6-4 and TRBJ2-3, with TRBD2 matching 11 bases. The CDR3 is 20 amino acids. J gave up 2 bases and V 2 bases, and 15 bases lay outside the gene matches. Germline lookup yields CDR1 MRHNA and CDR2 SNTAGT. The CDR3 sequence: CASSDPLPGTSGSVTDTQYF. The DNA for the CDR3 is TGTGCCAGCAGTGACCCGCTGCCCGGGACTAGCGGATCCGTCACAGATACGCAGTATTTT.

A few counts support this clonotype. The chain couples TRBV5-1 to TRBJ2-3, with 13 positions matching TRBD2. There are 18 residues in the CDR3. Germline V gene data show CDR1 as SGHRS and CDR2 as YFSETQ. With 3 bases clipped from V and 0 bases from J, the junction kept 7 bases outside the gene matches. CDR3 in DNA: TGCGCCAGCAGCTATAACCCGGGACTAGCGGGGAGCACAGATACGCAGTATTTT. Amino acids: CASSYNPGLAGSTDTQYF.

A few counts support this clonotype. The chain is built from TRBV19 and TRBJ2-1; D perhaps matches TRBD2 (6 bases). The length of the CDR3 is 18 residues. V was clipped by 0 bases and J by 3 bases, with 18 bases between them. CDR1 is LNHDA, CDR2 SQIVND, per germline (reference sequence). CDR3 region: CASSIDPRERKIYNEQFF. The CDR3 region has the DNA TGTGCCAGTAGTATAGACCCCCGGGAGCGGAAAATCTACAATGAGCAGTTCTTC.

This clonotype was counted only a few times. This sequence joins TRBV28 and TRBJ1-1; a possible D gene is TRBD1 (6 bases). Trimming stripped 5 bases from V and 5 bases from J, with 24 bases between. Germline V lookup: CDR1 MDHEN, CDR2 SYDVKM. The CDR3 extends over 17 amino acids. For the CDR3, the DNA is TGTGCCAGCAGTGGTCTTGATAGAAGGGGGTTTGAAACTGAAGCTTTCTTT. Translating gives CASSGLDRRGFETEAFF. The full variable domain, with the rest looked up from reference TRBV28 and TRBJ1-1, is DVKVTQSSRYLVKRTGEKVFLECVQDMDHENMFWYRQDPGLGLRLIYFSYDVKMKEKGDIPEGYSVSREKKERFSLILESASTNQTSMYLCASSGLDRRGFETEAFFGQGTRLTVV.

The gene calls are TRBV7-6 and TRBJ2-7; TRBD1 aligns across 10 bases. V shed 4 bases, J shed 2 bases, and the junction held 8 bases outside the gene matches. The length of the CDR3 is 16 residues. From germline, CDR1 is SGHVS and CDR2 FNYEAQ. Written as DNA, the CDR3 is TGTGCCAGCAGCTCCCGACAGGGGGCCTCAGCCTACGAGCAGTACTTC. Translating gives CASSSRQGASAYEQYF.

This clonotype was recorded at least ten times. V and J are TRBV4-3 and TRBJ2-7; TRBD2 is a possible D gene (5 bases). Germline V lookup: CDR1 LGHNA, CDR2 YSLEER. Trimming shortened V by 4 bases and J by 3 bases, and 16 bases separated the two germline ends. The CDR3 is made up of 15 amino acids. The CDR3 loop is CASSPSEGAHYEQYF. CDR3 DNA sequence: TGCGCCAGCAGCCCCTCTGAGGGAGCCCACTACGAGCAGTACTTC.

As DNA, the CDR3 is TGTGCCAGCAGCTCGGGCCGGAGGGCAGAGACCCAGTACTTC. Translated: CASSSGRRAETQYF. V usage is TRBV13 and J usage is TRBJ2-5; the D gene is possibly TRBD2 (6 bases). There are 14 residues in the CDR3. CDR1 PRHDT and CDR2 FYEKMQ come from the germline V gene (reference sequence). The V gene lost 4 bases and the J gene lost 4 bases, with 13 bases spanning the gap.

The rearrangement links TRBV6-9 to TRBJ2-7, with 9 bases lining up with TRBD1. V shed 7 bases and J 0 bases; nucleotides not matched to a gene: 10. The CDR3 has 16 residues. Germline V gene data show CDR1 as MNHGY and CDR2 as SVAAGI. CDR3 in DNA: TGTGCCAGCACGGGACAGGGCCCAAGTAACTCCTACGAGCAGTACTTC. Protein product: CASTGQGPSNSYEQYF.

This clonotype has only a few counts. This chain joins TRBV20-1 and TRBJ2-5; 7 nucleotides align to TRBD2. The V segment lost 0 bases and the J segment 0 bases; nucleotides outside the gene matches: 10. The CDR3 runs to 17 residues. Per the germline V gene, CDR1 is DFQATT and CDR2 is SNEGSKA (reference sequence). The CDR3 sequence: CSARDSILAPYQETQYF. Here the CDR3 DNA reads TGCAGTGCTAGAGATTCGATACTAGCGCCGTACCAAGAGACCCAGTACTTC.

This clonotype was counted a few times. The rearrangement uses TRBV7-9 and TRBJ2-7; TRBD2 agrees at 8 bases. Germline V lookup: CDR1 SEHNR, CDR2 FQNEAQ (reference sequence). This CDR3 contains 13 residues. V trimming: 5 bases; J trimming: 6 bases; junction bases outside the gene matches: 6. The DNA of the CDR3 is TGTGCCAGCAGCCCAGTAAGCGGGAGCGAGCAGTACTTC. Amino acid sequence: CASSPVSGSEQYF.

The genes are TRBV28 and TRBJ2-1, with D uncertain. V lost 5 bases and J 10 bases, leaving 15 bases between the germline ends. The CDR3 covers 13 residues. From germline, CDR1 is MDHEN and CDR2 SYDVKM. In nucleotides, the CDR3 is TGTGCCAGCAGTCTCCACTCGAGTGGAGAGCAGTTCTTC. As protein: CASSLHSSGEQFF.

V and J are TRBV7-8 and TRBJ2-2; a weak D match, TRBD2 (6 bases). The CDR3 totals 13 residues. Germline V gene lookup returns CDR1 SGHVS and CDR2 FQNEAQ. The germline V and J ends were trimmed by 5 bases and 9 bases, with 13 bases remaining between them. The CDR3 DNA follows: TGTGCCAGCAGCGCCCGACTAGTCAGGGAGCTGTTTTTT. Protein sequence: CASSARLVRELFF.

This chain connects TRBV7-9 to TRBJ2-2, with D perhaps matching TRBD2 (5 bases). CDR1 and CDR2 (germline): SEHNR, FQNEAQ (reference sequence). With 0 bases removed from V and 6 bases from J, the gap between germline ends came to 14 bases. The CDR3 loop spans 16 amino acids. Here the CDR3 DNA reads TGTGCCAGCAGCTTAGCAGCGGAGCTATGGGCCGGGGAGCTGTTTTTT. It encodes CASSLAAELWAGELFF.

The chain has TRBV5-1 and TRBJ2-7; no clear D. The CDR3 runs 13 residues. Per the germline V gene, CDR1 is SGHRS and CDR2 is YFSETQ. The V and J ends lost 4 bases and 4 bases respectively, with 12 bases between them. CDR3 nucleotide sequence: TGCGCCAGCAGCGACTTCTCCGGGTACGAGCAGTACTTC. Its protein is CASSDFSGYEQYF.

The chain recombines TRBV24-1 with TRBJ2-1; a possible D gene is TRBD2 (6 bases). The CDR3 runs 17 residues. V was cut by 5 bases and J by 8 bases, with 24 bases left in between. Germline values: CDR1 KGHDR, CDR2 SFDVKD. The CDR3 DNA sequence: TGTGCCACCAGTGGTGTAGGGGCTAGCGCAATTGGAGATGAGCAGTTCTTC. Residues: CATSGVGASAIGDEQFF.

This clonotype was counted between two and nine times. The V and J genes are TRBV20-1 and TRBJ2-5; D gene ambiguous. V lost 3 bases, J lost 5 bases, and 10 bases lay in between. The CDR3 contains 12 residues. The germline V gene encodes CDR1 DFQATT and CDR2 SNEGSKA (reference sequence). Written as DNA, the CDR3 is TGCAGTGCTAGCTATGGGTGGGAGACCCAGTACTTC. This translates into CSASYGWETQYF.

This clonotype was counted a few times. V and J are TRBV7-9 and TRBJ2-5; 7 nucleotides agree with TRBD2. This CDR3 has 13 amino acids. V lost 5 bases and J lost 5; bases outside the gene matches: 5. Germline CDR1 and CDR2: SEHNR and FQNEAQ (reference sequence). CDR3 nucleotide sequence: TGTGCCAGCAGCCCCCGCGGGAGTGAGACCCAGTACTTC. It is translated as CASSPRGSETQYF.

This clonotype was picked up many times. The chain employs TRBV3-1 and TRBJ2-1, with 9 bases matching TRBD2. This CDR3 is built from 15 residues. Trimming removed 4 bases from V and 5 bases from J; junction bases left unmatched: 6. Germline assignment: CDR1 LGHDT and CDR2 YNNKEL (reference sequence). The CDR3 reads CASSLRLAGNNEQFF. CDR3 nucleotides: TGTGCCAGCAGCCTCCGTCTAGCGGGAAACAATGAGCAGTTCTTC.

On this clonotype: One end of the junction does not line up with germline, which may come from a read error. The chain uses TRBV29-1 and TRBJ2-5, with TRBD1 as a possible D gene (5 bases). Germline V CDR1 and CDR2: SQVTM, ANQGSEA. CDR3 length: 9 residues. The CDR3, as DNA: TGCAGCGTTGGTGGGGCCCAAGACTTC. Translating it yields CSVGGAQDF.

The CDR3 is CASSLERLRRRNTEAFF. The CDR3, as DNA: TGTGCCAGCAGCTTAGAGCGACTGCGCAGACGGAACACTGAAGCTTTCTTT. The rearrangement links TRBV7-2 to TRBJ1-1; D gene uncertain. The ends were cut back, 1 base at V and 1 base at J, with 16 bases in the middle. CDR3 length: 17 residues. Germline lookup yields CDR1 SGHTA and CDR2 FQGNSA.

V usage is TRBV10-3 and J usage is TRBJ2-7; TRBD2 aligns across 11 bases. CDR1 ENHRY and CDR2 SYGVKD come from the germline V gene. V was clipped by 8 bases and J by 0 bases; unmatched bases: 6. This CDR3 has 15 residues. The CDR3 loop reads CAIGTTSGSSYEQYF. Written as DNA, the CDR3 is TGTGCCATCGGGACAACTAGCGGGAGCTCCTACGAGCAGTACTTC.